This is a list of T cell receptor beta chains from one sample in a study of shared clonotypes between healthy human individuals. Sequenced by immunoSEQ multiplex PCR; TCRdb stores in-frame clones only, minus some. The sample records a few hundred thousand clones, around 86% being singletons. The sequenced material came from memory CD8+ T cells sorted from blood. Receptor source: a man aged 18 to 35 in good health. Both conserved end residues are part of each CDR3. The D gene is left open where the match is weak. Clone size is shown for a subset of rows, as once, few, many or a class of expanded clone.

J gene: TRBJ2-7
V gene: TRBV9
D gene: TRBD1
clone size: once
CDR3 protein: CASSVGGTGGYEQYF
CDR3 DNA: TGTGCCAGCAGCGTAGGTGGGACAGGGGGCTACGAGCAGTACTTC

J gene: TRBJ2-7
V gene: TRBV13
D gene: .
clone size: .
CDR3 protein: CASSLGPGGASGVYEQYF
CDR3 DNA: TGTGCCAGCAGCTTAGGCCCTGGGGGCGCCAGCGGGGTATACGAGCAGTACTTC

J gene: TRBJ2-3
V gene: TRBV27
D gene: TRBD1
clone size: .
CDR3 protein: CASNQQGTTDTQYF
CDR3 DNA: TGTGCCAGCAATCAACAGGGGACGACAGATACGCAGTATTTT

J gene: TRBJ1-4
V gene: TRBV11-2
D gene: .
clone size: .
CDR3 protein: CASSEGFNFEKLFF
CDR3 DNA: TGTGCCAGCAGCGAGGGGTTCAATTTTGAAAAACTGTTTTTT

J gene: TRBJ2-3
V gene: TRBV6-1
D gene: TRBD2
clone size: .
CDR3 protein: CASRKTSVEADTQYF
CDR3 DNA: TGTGCCAGCAGGAAGACTAGCGTGGAGGCAGATACGCAGTATTTT

J gene: TRBJ1-3
V gene: TRBV28
D gene: .
clone size: .
CDR3 protein: CASTELTGTISGNTIYF
CDR3 DNA: TGTGCCAGCACCGAACTGACAGGCACCATATCTGGAAACACCATATATTTT

J gene: TRBJ2-1
V gene: TRBV7-2
D gene: TRBD1
clone size: .
CDR3 protein: CASSLAATGQPSYNEQFF
CDR3 DNA: TGTGCCAGCAGCTTAGCGGCGACGGGACAGCCTTCCTACAATGAGCAGTTCTTC

J gene: TRBJ1-6
V gene: TRBV5-5
D gene: .
clone size: .
CDR3 protein: CASSPYGRAVGSPLHF
CDR3 DNA: TGTGCCAGCAGCCCCTATGGAAGGGCGGTAGGATCACCCCTCCACTTT

J gene: TRBJ2-5
V gene: TRBV7-2
D gene: .
clone size: .
CDR3 protein: CASSSRHPKETQYF
CDR3 DNA: TGTGCCAGCAGCTCTCGTCACCCGAAAGAGACCCAGTACTTC

J gene: TRBJ1-1
V gene: TRBV27
D gene: .
clone size: .
CDR3 protein: CASRGVWGSTEAFF
CDR3 DNA: TGTGCCAGCAGGGGTGTCTGGGGAAGCACTGAAGCTTTCTTT

J gene: TRBJ2-2
V gene: TRBV5-1
D gene: .
clone size: few
CDR3 protein: CASSFSRMQGQGTGELFF
CDR3 DNA: TGCGCCAGCAGCTTCAGTAGAATGCAGGGTCAGGGCACCGGGGAGCTGTTTTTT

J gene: TRBJ2-1
V gene: TRBV6-5
D gene: TRBD1
clone size: .
CDR3 protein: CASSLGTGVYNEQFF
CDR3 DNA: TGTGCCAGCAGTTTAGGGACAGGGGTCTACAATGAGCAGTTCTTC

J gene: TRBJ2-7
V gene: TRBV10-2
D gene: .
clone size: .
CDR3 protein: CASSGGGEQYF
CDR3 DNA: TGCGCCAGCAGTGGAGGGGGCGAGCAGTACTTC

J gene: TRBJ2-2
V gene: TRBV9
D gene: TRBD2
clone size: .
CDR3 protein: CASSGLAGGVVGELFF
CDR3 DNA: TGTGCCAGCAGCGGACTAGCGGGAGGAGTAGTCGGGGAGCTGTTTTTT

J gene: TRBJ2-1
V gene: TRBV6-5
D gene: TRBD2
clone size: .
CDR3 protein: CASSSVSGGRNEQFF
CDR3 DNA: TGTGCCAGCAGCTCTGTTAGCGGGGGCAGGAATGAGCAGTTCTTC

J gene: TRBJ2-1
V gene: TRBV19
D gene: TRBD2
clone size: .
CDR3 protein: CASNYGGGAYNEQFF
CDR3 DNA: TGTGCCAGTAACTACGGCGGGGGAGCCTACAATGAGCAGTTCTTC

J gene: TRBJ2-7
V gene: TRBV7-8
D gene: TRBD1
clone size: .
CDR3 protein: CASSLAGTGYEQYF
CDR3 DNA: TGTGCCAGCAGCTTAGCAGGGACAGGGTACGAGCAGTACTTC

J gene: TRBJ2-7
V gene: TRBV19
D gene: .
clone size: .
CDR3 protein: CASSSGVISYEQYF
CDR3 DNA: TGTGCCAGTAGTAGCGGGGTAATCTCCTACGAGCAGTACTTC

J gene: TRBJ2-3
V gene: TRBV6-5
D gene: TRBD1
clone size: .
CDR3 protein: CASSYAGQGSDTQYF
CDR3 DNA: TGTGCCAGCAGTTACGCGGGACAGGGTTCAGATACGCAGTATTTT

J gene: TRBJ2-7
V gene: TRBV28
D gene: TRBD1
clone size: .
CDR3 protein: CASSFRTGTAFSYEQYF
CDR3 DNA: TGTGCCAGCAGTTTTCGGACCGGGACAGCTTTCTCCTACGAGCAGTACTTC

J gene: TRBJ1-6
V gene: TRBV2
D gene: .
clone size: .
CDR3 protein: CASRLGWGHNSPLHF
CDR3 DNA: TGTGCCAGCAGACTTGGGTGGGGTCATAATTCACCCCTCCACTTT

J gene: TRBJ2-5
V gene: TRBV27
D gene: .
clone size: .
CDR3 protein: CASSPSTWPQETQYF
CDR3 DNA: TGTGCCAGCAGTCCCTCGACTTGGCCCCAAGAGACCCAGTACTTC

J gene: TRBJ2-2
V gene: TRBV4-1
D gene: .
clone size: .
CDR3 protein: CASSPGPRGPKNTGELFF
CDR3 DNA: TGCGCCAGCAGCCCCGGACCCAGGGGCCCGAAGAACACCGGGGAGCTGTTTTTT

J gene: TRBJ2-7
V gene: TRBV11-2
D gene: .
clone size: .
CDR3 protein: CASSLVAVYEQYF
CDR3 DNA: TGTGCCAGCAGCTTAGTTGCAGTTTACGAGCAGTACTTC

J gene: TRBJ1-1
V gene: TRBV7-9
D gene: TRBD1
clone size: .
CDR3 protein: CASSFPGGINTEAFF
CDR3 DNA: TGTGCCAGCAGCTTTCCAGGGGGGATCAACACTGAAGCTTTCTTT

J gene: TRBJ2-7
V gene: TRBV27
D gene: .
clone size: .
CDR3 protein: CASRRPTGVGYEQYF
CDR3 DNA: TGTGCCAGCAGACGCCCGACAGGAGTCGGCTACGAGCAGTACTTC

J gene: TRBJ2-5
V gene: TRBV7-9
D gene: .
clone size: .
CDR3 protein: CASSLMAGRNQETQYF
CDR3 DNA: TGTGCCAGCAGCTTAATGGCAGGGCGCAACCAAGAGACCCAGTACTTC

J gene: TRBJ2-1
V gene: TRBV11-2
D gene: .
clone size: once
CDR3 protein: CASSSIHRGSNEQFF
CDR3 DNA: TGTGCCAGCAGCTCAATTCATCGAGGGTCCAATGAGCAGTTCTTC

J gene: TRBJ1-1
V gene: TRBV27
D gene: .
clone size: .
CDR3 protein: CASWLFRGTEAFF
CDR3 DNA: TGTGCCAGTTGGCTTTTCAGGGGTACTGAAGCTTTCTTT

J gene: TRBJ2-7
V gene: TRBV4-1
D gene: .
clone size: once
CDR3 protein: CASSQISEPAYEQYF
CDR3 DNA: TGCGCCAGCAGCCAAATTTCCGAGCCGGCCTACGAGCAGTACTTC

J gene: TRBJ1-1
V gene: TRBV6-4
D gene: .
clone size: .
CDR3 protein: CASSDLVRPREAFF
CDR3 DNA: TGTGCCAGCAGTGATTTGGTTAGGCCCCGTGAAGCTTTCTTT

J gene: TRBJ1-4
V gene: TRBV4-1
D gene: .
clone size: few
CDR3 protein: CASSQVGEKLFF
CDR3 DNA: TGCGCCAGCAGCCAAGTCGGTGAAAAACTGTTTTTT

J gene: TRBJ2-5
V gene: TRBV7-9
D gene: TRBD1
clone size: .
CDR3 protein: CASSPRQGQTQETQYF
CDR3 DNA: TGTGCCAGCAGCCCGAGACAGGGACAAACCCAAGAGACCCAGTACTTC

J gene: TRBJ2-7
V gene: TRBV14
D gene: .
clone size: few
CDR3 protein: CASSQQASYEQYF
CDR3 DNA: TGTGCCAGCAGCCAACAGGCAAGCTACGAGCAGTACTTC

J gene: TRBJ1-1
V gene: TRBV6-5
D gene: .
clone size: .
CDR3 protein: CASSPTGMNTEAFF
CDR3 DNA: TGTGCCAGCAGCCCCACAGGGATGAACACTGAAGCTTTCTTT

J gene: TRBJ2-3
V gene: TRBV4-1
D gene: TRBD2
clone size: once
CDR3 protein: CASSQVQTSGGPDTQYF
CDR3 DNA: TGCGCCAGCAGCCAGGTCCAGACTAGCGGGGGCCCAGATACGCAGTATTTT

J gene: TRBJ2-2
V gene: TRBV19
D gene: .
clone size: .
CDR3 protein: CASSLAETGELFF
CDR3 DNA: TGTGCCAGTAGCTTAGCGGAGACCGGGGAGCTGTTTTTT

J gene: TRBJ2-2
V gene: TRBV29-1
D gene: .
clone size: .
CDR3 protein: CSVETTNTGELFF
CDR3 DNA: TGCAGCGTTGAGACGACCAACACCGGGGAGCTGTTTTTT

J gene: TRBJ2-6
V gene: TRBV14
D gene: TRBD1
clone size: .
CDR3 protein: CASSPRTGVSGANVLTF
CDR3 DNA: TGTGCCAGCAGCCCCCGGACAGGGGTCTCCGGGGCCAACGTCCTGACTTTC

J gene: TRBJ2-7
V gene: TRBV5-6
D gene: TRBD1
clone size: .
CDR3 protein: CASSVGQVTYEQYF
CDR3 DNA: TGTGCCAGCAGCGTAGGACAGGTAACCTACGAGCAGTACTTC

J gene: TRBJ2-7
V gene: TRBV11-2
D gene: TRBD1
clone size: few
CDR3 protein: CASSLAPADRYYEQYF
CDR3 DNA: TGTGCCAGCAGCTTAGCCCCCGCGGACAGGTACTACGAGCAGTACTTC

J gene: TRBJ1-1
V gene: TRBV5-4
D gene: .
clone size: .
CDR3 protein: CASSLYMDGGPEAFF
CDR3 DNA: TGTGCCAGCAGCCTATATATGGACGGTGGACCTGAAGCTTTCTTT

J gene: TRBJ2-5
V gene: TRBV4-3
D gene: .
clone size: .
CDR3 protein: CASSQGYLLGARETQYF
CDR3 DNA: TGCGCCAGCAGCCAAGGTTACCTTCTGGGGGCACGGGAGACCCAGTACTTC

J gene: TRBJ2-7
V gene: TRBV7-9
D gene: .
clone size: .
CDR3 protein: CASSHSSVQPYEQYF
CDR3 DNA: TGTGCCAGCAGCCACTCAAGCGTTCAACCCTACGAGCAGTACTTC

J gene: TRBJ1-2
V gene: TRBV19
D gene: TRBD1
clone size: once
CDR3 protein: CASSRTGDPYYGYTF
CDR3 DNA: TGTGCCAGTAGTAGGACAGGGGACCCCTACTATGGCTACACCTTC

J gene: TRBJ2-1
V gene: TRBV6-5
D gene: TRBD2
clone size: .
CDR3 protein: CASSYPGTSGLREQFF
CDR3 DNA: TGTGCCAGCAGTTACCCCGGGACTAGCGGGCTACGGGAGCAGTTCTTC

J gene: TRBJ2-3
V gene: TRBV7-3
D gene: .
clone size: once
CDR3 protein: CASSSGHHTDTQYF
CDR3 DNA: TGTGCCAGCAGCTCAGGACATCACACAGATACGCAGTATTTT

J gene: TRBJ2-5
V gene: TRBV28
D gene: .
clone size: .
CDR3 protein: CASHVRGRQETQYF
CDR3 DNA: TGTGCCAGCCATGTGAGGGGCCGCCAAGAGACCCAGTACTTC

J gene: TRBJ1-5
V gene: TRBV30
D gene: .
clone size: .
CDR3 protein: CAWRTRENRQVFWEPQHF
CDR3 DNA: TGTGCCTGGAGGACAAGGGAGAACCGACAGGTCTTCTGGGAGCCCCAGCATTTT

J gene: TRBJ2-5
V gene: TRBV27
D gene: TRBD2
clone size: .
CDR3 protein: CASSPPRIAGEETQYF
CDR3 DNA: TGTGCCAGCAGTCCCCCTCGGATAGCGGGAGAAGAGACCCAGTACTTC

J gene: TRBJ2-7
V gene: TRBV7-6
D gene: TRBD1
clone size: once
CDR3 protein: CASSRQGADYEQYF
CDR3 DNA: TGTGCCAGCAGCCGACAGGGGGCTGACTACGAGCAGTACTTC

J gene: TRBJ1-2
V gene: TRBV6-5
D gene: .
clone size: few
CDR3 protein: CASSPQGGVDGYTF
CDR3 DNA: TGTGCCAGCAGTCCGCAGGGCGGGGTTGATGGCTACACCTTC

J gene: TRBJ1-2
V gene: TRBV27
D gene: .
clone size: once
CDR3 protein: CASSLSRAGLGYGYTF
CDR3 DNA: TGTGCCAGCAGTTTATCGAGGGCAGGGCTCGGATATGGCTACACCTTC

J gene: TRBJ2-3
V gene: TRBV27
D gene: .
clone size: .
CDR3 protein: CASSSRSTPSTDTQYF
CDR3 DNA: TGTGCCAGCAGTTCCCGAAGCACCCCTAGCACAGATACGCAGTATTTT

J gene: TRBJ2-5
V gene: TRBV4-1
D gene: TRBD1
clone size: .
CDR3 protein: CASSQDSDRGQETQYF
CDR3 DNA: TGCGCCAGCAGCCAAGATTCGGACAGGGGACAAGAGACCCAGTACTTC

J gene: TRBJ2-5
V gene: TRBV28
D gene: TRBD2
clone size: .
CDR3 protein: CASSLWTSGTGVETQYF
CDR3 DNA: TGTGCCAGCAGTTTATGGACTAGCGGTACAGGGGTAGAGACCCAGTACTTC

J gene: TRBJ2-3
V gene: TRBV2
D gene: .
clone size: .
CDR3 protein: CASSGTPDRGTQYF
CDR3 DNA: TGTGCCAGCAGCGGGACTCCCGATCGAGGTACGCAGTATTTT